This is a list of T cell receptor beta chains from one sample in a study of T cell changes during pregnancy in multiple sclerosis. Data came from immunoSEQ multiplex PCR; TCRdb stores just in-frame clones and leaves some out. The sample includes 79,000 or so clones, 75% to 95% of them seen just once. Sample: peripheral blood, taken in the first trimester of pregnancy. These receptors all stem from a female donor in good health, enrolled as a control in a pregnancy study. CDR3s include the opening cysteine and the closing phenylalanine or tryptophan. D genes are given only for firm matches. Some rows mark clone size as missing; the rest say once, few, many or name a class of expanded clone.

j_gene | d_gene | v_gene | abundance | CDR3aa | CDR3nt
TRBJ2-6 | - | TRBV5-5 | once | CASSFLGRSGANVLTF | TGTGCCAGCAGCTTCCTGGGCCGCTCTGGGGCCAACGTCCTGACTTTC
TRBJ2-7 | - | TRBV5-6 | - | CASSLDGVYEQYF | TGTGCCAGCAGCTTGGACGGGGTCTACGAGCAGTACTTC
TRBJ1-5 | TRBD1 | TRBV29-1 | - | CSVAEDRTNQPQHF | TGCAGCGTTGCCGAGGACAGGACCAATCAGCCCCAGCATTTT
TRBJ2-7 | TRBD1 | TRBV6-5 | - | CASSYSSAGGSYEQYF | TGTGCCAGCAGTTACTCCTCTGCAGGGGGCTCCTACGAGCAGTACTTC
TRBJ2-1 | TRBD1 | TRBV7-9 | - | CASSPGTGANNEQFF | TGTGCCAGCAGCCCCGGGACAGGGGCCAACAATGAGCAGTTCTTC
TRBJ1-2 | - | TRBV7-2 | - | CASSLAAYYGYTF | TGTGCCAGCAGCTTAGCGGCTTACTATGGCTACACCTTC
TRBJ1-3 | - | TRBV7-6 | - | CASSLGGGSGNTIYF | TGTGCCAGCAGCTTAGGTGGCGGCTCTGGAAACACCATATATTTT
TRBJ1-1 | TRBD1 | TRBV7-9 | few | CASSNRDRGGEAFF | TGTGCCAGCAGCAACCGGGACAGGGGTGGTGAAGCTTTCTTT
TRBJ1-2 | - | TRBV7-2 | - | CASSLGIWAGEGYTF | TGTGCCAGCAGCTTAGGTATATGGGCCGGCGAGGGCTACACCTTC
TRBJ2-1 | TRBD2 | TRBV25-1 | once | CASSEGGVGQFF | TGTGCCAGCAGTGAAGGGGGGGTCGGGCAGTTCTTC
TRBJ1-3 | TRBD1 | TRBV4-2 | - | CASSQVWTGGNTIYF | TGTGCCAGCAGCCAAGTATGGACAGGCGGAAACACCATATATTTT